A single sample gave rise to the 19 T cell receptor beta chains below, sequenced in a study of blood T cell repertoires in COVID-19. The method was immunoSEQ multiplex PCR; TCRdb's version includes in-frame clones alone and lacks a portion of them. The table records more than 150,000 clones, about 86% of them present only once. Sequencing was carried out using peripheral blood. All receptors derive from a man in his late teens or twenties with acute or convalescent COVID-19.

This clone was counted between two and nine times. This chain links TRBV19 with TRBJ1-5; TRBD1 aligns across 7 bases. Germline values: CDR1 LNHDA, CDR2 SQIVND (reference sequence). V was pared by 2 bases and J by 6 bases, with 4 bases of the junction left unmatched. The CDR3 loop spans 14 amino acids. The CDR3 loop is CASSIRQGVQPQHF. CDR3 DNA sequence: TGTGCCAGTAGTATAAGACAGGGAGTTCAGCCCCAGCATTTT.

This chain connects TRBV12-5 to TRBJ2-5; the D is unclear. Trimming removed 2 bases at V and 4 bases at J, with 5 bases between. Per germline, CDR1 LGHNT and CDR2 FRNRAP. This CDR3 is built from 12 residues. In DNA form, the CDR3 reads TGTGCTAGTGGTTTGCCTCGAGAGACCCAGTACTTC. Protein sequence: CASGLPRETQYF.

The chain has TRBV19 and TRBJ1-5, with 7 bases lining up with TRBD1. V dropped 10 bases and J dropped 3; count of bases not matched to a gene: 6. CDR1 is LNHDA and CDR2 is SQIVND in the germline V gene (reference sequence). The CDR3 has 13 residues. For the CDR3, the DNA is TGTGCCACCTCGGGACAGATCAATCAGCCCCAGCATTTT. Protein product: CATSGQINQPQHF.

The rearrangement joins TRBV29-1 to TRBJ1-1; maybe TRBD1 (6 bases). The CDR3 contains 13 residues. Germline CDR1 and CDR2: SQVTM and ANQGSEA. The V end was cut by 5 bases, the J end by 1 base, with 11 bases between. The CDR3 sequence: CSVSRQENTEAFF. The CDR3 DNA is TGCAGCGTTTCTCGACAGGAGAACACTGAAGCTTTCTTT.

The CDR3, as DNA: TGTGCCAGCTCACCACAGAAGACTAGACGCCAAGAGACCCAGTACTTC. Residues: CASSPQKTRRQETQYF. V and J are TRBV18 and TRBJ2-5, with D perhaps TRBD2 (6 bases). Trimming took 1 base from V and 1 from J, leaving 13 bases between them. The length of the CDR3 is 16 residues. CDR1 is KGHSH, CDR2 LQKENI, per germline.

The J gene is TRBJ1-2, the V gene TRBV5-1, with a possible D match to TRBD1 (6 bases). Per the germline V gene, CDR1 is SGHRS and CDR2 is YFSETQ. The V end lost 3 bases, the J end lost 7 bases, and 19 bases lay between the germline ends. The CDR3 spans 15 residues. CDR3 nucleotide sequence: TGCGCCAGCAGCTCCCGGGGGGGCAGCGTAGGTGGCTACACCTTC. Its translation: CASSSRGGSVGGYTF. Combining the CDR3 with reference TRBV5-1 and TRBJ1-2 gives the whole variable domain KAGVTQTPRYLIKTRGQQVTLSCSPISGHRSVSWYQQTPGQGLQFLFEYFSETQRNKGNFPGRFSGRQFSNSRSEMNVSTLELGDSALYLCASSSRGGSVGGYTFGSGTRLTVV.

The rearrangement joins TRBV14 to TRBJ1-3; D is undetermined. The CDR3 covers 16 residues. V was shortened by 0 bases and J by 0 bases, with 9 bases between the two germline ends. The germline gives CDR1 SGHDN, CDR2 FVKESK. CDR3 in amino acids: CASSQDRYSSGNTIYF. CDR3 DNA: TGTGCCAGCAGCCAAGATCGATACAGCTCTGGAAACACCATATATTTT.

This sequence joins TRBV7-9 and TRBJ1-1; D might be TRBD1 (5 bases). Trimming removed 1 base at V and 4 bases at J, with 13 bases between. Germline CDR1 SEHNR, CDR2 FQNEAQ (reference sequence). The CDR3 extends over 15 amino acids. The CDR3 coding sequence is TGTGCCAGCAGCTTAGGTGGGGGGGTCCTCACTGAAGCTTTCTTT. Translation gives CASSLGGGVLTEAFF. Using reference TRBV7-9 and TRBJ1-1 for the parts outside the CDR3, the full variable domain is DTGVSQNPRHKITKRGQNVTFRCDPISEHNRLYWYRQTLGQGPEFLTYFQNEAQLEKSRLLSDRFSAERPKGSFSTLEIQRTEQGDSAMYLCASSLGGGVLTEAFFGQGTRLTVV.

The chain uses TRBV12-5 and TRBJ2-5; 14 bases align to TRBD2. V lost 1 base and J lost 9; bases outside the gene matches: 10. Germline V gene lookup returns CDR1 LGHNT and CDR2 FRNRAP. The CDR3 sequence is 17 residues long. The CDR3 nucleotides read TGTGCTAGTGGTTTGGAGGGACTAGCGGGGGTCCGGGTGGCCCAGTACTTC. Amino acids: CASGLEGLAGVRVAQYF.

The chain links TRBV4-1 to TRBJ1-2, with 9 bases identical to TRBD1. The junction had 5 bases not matched to a gene; V was cut back by 3 bases and J by 3 bases. CDR1 MGHRA and CDR2 YSYEKL come from the germline V gene. The CDR3 spans 15 residues. In DNA form, the CDR3 reads TGCGCCAGCAGCCAGGGACAGGGCAGTGACTATGGCTACACCTTC. It yields the protein CASSQGQGSDYGYTF.

The chain is built from TRBV24-1 and TRBJ2-3; no clear D. The germline V gene has CDR1 KGHDR and CDR2 SFDVKD. This CDR3 has 15 residues. V was clipped by 3 bases and J by 5 bases, with 14 bases between them. The CDR3 sequence is CATSDEFASGDTQYF. CDR3 DNA sequence: TGTGCCACCAGTGATGAGTTCGCATCGGGAGATACGCAGTATTTT.

The V gene is TRBV30, the J gene TRBJ2-6; the D is unclear. This CDR3 has 16 amino acids. V lost 0 bases, J lost 4 bases, and 13 bases lay in between. Germline lookup yields CDR1 GTSNPN and CDR2 SVGIG (reference sequence). CDR3 protein: CAWSVPGSSGANVLTF. The CDR3 bases are TGTGCCTGGAGTGTACCAGGTTCTTCCGGGGCCAACGTCCTGACTTTC.

This clone has ten or more counts. The gene calls are TRBV5-1 and TRBJ1-1, with 11 bases fitting TRBD1. In germline, CDR1 is SGHRS, CDR2 YFSETQ. There are 17 residues in the CDR3. V lost 3 bases to trimming and J lost 0 bases; unmatched junction nucleotides: 7. This CDR3 reads CASSSDRGPAVNTEAFF. CDR3 in DNA: TGCGCCAGCAGCTCGGACAGGGGGCCGGCAGTGAACACTGAAGCTTTCTTT. Using reference TRBV5-1 and TRBJ1-1 for the parts outside the CDR3, the full variable domain is KAGVTQTPRYLIKTRGQQVTLSCSPISGHRSVSWYQQTPGQGLQFLFEYFSETQRNKGNFPGRFSGRQFSNSRSEMNVSTLELGDSALYLCASSSDRGPAVNTEAFFGQGTRLTVV.

The V gene is TRBV11-2, the J gene TRBJ2-2; 9 positions agree with TRBD2. The CDR3 runs to 18 residues. V shed 8 bases and J 0 bases; nucleotides not matched to a gene: 13. CDR1 SGHAT and CDR2 FQNNGV come from the germline V gene. This CDR3 reads CASEWVAGAFANTGELFF. In DNA form, the CDR3 reads TGTGCCAGCGAGTGGGTAGCGGGGGCCTTCGCGAACACCGGGGAGCTGTTTTTT. The full variable domain, rest sourced from reference TRBV11-2 and TRBJ2-2, is EAGVAQSPRYKIIEKRQSVAFWCNPISGHATLYWYQQILGQGPKLLIQFQNNGVVDDSQLPKDRFSAERLKGVDSTLKIQPAKLEDSAVYLCASEWVAGAFANTGELFFGEGSRLTVL.

This clone turned up a few times. The CDR3 sequence is CASSEQGAKEQYF. CDR3 DNA: TGCGCCAGCAGTGAGCAGGGGGCGAAGGAGCAGTACTTC. The V gene is TRBV10-1, the J gene TRBJ2-7, with TRBD1 identical over 8 bases. Germline-derived CDR1 and CDR2 are WNHNN and SYGVQD (reference sequence). There are 13 residues in the CDR3. Trimming took 2 bases from V and 7 from J; bases not matched to a gene: 4.

The rearrangement joins TRBV9 to TRBJ1-2; D ambiguous. Germline V gene data show CDR1 as SGDLS and CDR2 as YYNGEE. CDR3 size: 13 residues. V was shortened by 3 bases and J by 3 bases, with 9 bases between the two germline ends. The CDR3 here is CASSGRLHYGYTF. The CDR3 DNA sequence: TGTGCCAGCAGCGGCAGGCTCCACTATGGCTACACCTTC. Full variable domain (outside the CDR3, taken from reference TRBV9 and TRBJ1-2): DSGVTQTPKHLITATGQRVTLRCSPRSGDLSVYWYQQSLDQGLQFLIQYYNGEERAKGNILERFSAQQFPDLHSELNLSSLELGDSALYFCASSGRLHYGYTFGSGTRLTVV.

V gene TRBV24-1 combines with J gene TRBJ2-3; D is uncertain. The CDR3 is 10 residues long. V lost 5 bases, J lost 11 bases, and 7 bases lay in between. Germline CDR1 and CDR2: KGHDR and SFDVKD. In DNA form, the CDR3 reads TGTGCCACCAGTGGTCCCGGGCAGTATTTT. Translated, it gives CATSGPGQYF.

The CDR3 DNA follows: TGTGCCAGCAGTGGAACAGGGTCCTATGGCTACACCTTC. Translating it yields CASSGTGSYGYTF. V is TRBV2 and J is TRBJ1-2; D perhaps matches TRBD1 (6 bases). V lost 4 bases to trimming and J lost 4 bases, with 10 bases between them. The germline gives CDR1 SNHLY, CDR2 FYNNEI. This CDR3 is 13 amino acids long.

CDR3 amino acids: CASSPWDSDNSPLHF. The CDR3 DNA reads as TGTGCCAGCAGTCCGTGGGACAGTGATAATTCACCCCTCCACTTT. The chain has TRBV28 and TRBJ1-6, with TRBD1 matching 7 bases. The V and J ends lost 5 bases and 5 bases, in that order; junction bases with no gene match: 6. CDR1 is MDHEN, CDR2 SYDVKM, per germline. The CDR3 totals 15 residues.